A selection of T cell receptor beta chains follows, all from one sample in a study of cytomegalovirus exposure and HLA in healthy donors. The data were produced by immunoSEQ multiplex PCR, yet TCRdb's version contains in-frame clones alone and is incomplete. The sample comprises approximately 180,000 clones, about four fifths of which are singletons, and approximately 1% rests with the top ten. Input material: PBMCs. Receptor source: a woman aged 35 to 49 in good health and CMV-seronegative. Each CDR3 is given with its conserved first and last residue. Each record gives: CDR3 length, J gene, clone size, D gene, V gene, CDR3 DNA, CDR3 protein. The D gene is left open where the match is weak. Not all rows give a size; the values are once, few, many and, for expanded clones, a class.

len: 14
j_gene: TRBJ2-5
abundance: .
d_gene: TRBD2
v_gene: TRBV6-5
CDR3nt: TGTGCCAGCAGTTACCGGGCGGGAGATGAGACCCAGTACTTC
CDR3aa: CASSYRAGDETQYF

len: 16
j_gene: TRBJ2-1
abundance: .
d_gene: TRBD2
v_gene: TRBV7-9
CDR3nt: TGTGCCAGCAGCTTAGAAGGACTAGCGGGAGACAATGAGCAGTTCTTC
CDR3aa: CASSLEGLAGDNEQFF

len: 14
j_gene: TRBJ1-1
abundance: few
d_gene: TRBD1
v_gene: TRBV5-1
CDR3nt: TGCGCCAGCAGCCCAAAACAGGGGGCCTCCGAAGCTTTCTTT
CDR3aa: CASSPKQGASEAFF

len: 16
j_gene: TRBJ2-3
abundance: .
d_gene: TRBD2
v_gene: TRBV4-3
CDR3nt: TGCGCCAGCAGCCAAGAAGGGACTAGCTCAGCAGATACGCAGTATTTT
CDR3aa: CASSQEGTSSADTQYF

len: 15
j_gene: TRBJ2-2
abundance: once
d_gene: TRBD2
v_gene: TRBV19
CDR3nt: TGTGCCAGTAGTGGGCTAGCGGGAGGCACCGGGGAGCTGTTTTTT
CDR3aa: CASSGLAGGTGELFF

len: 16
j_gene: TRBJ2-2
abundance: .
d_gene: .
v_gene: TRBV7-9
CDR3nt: TGTTCCAGCAGCTTATCTACTGGGGAGGGGGCCGGGGAGCTGTTTTTT
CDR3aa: CSSSLSTGEGAGELFF

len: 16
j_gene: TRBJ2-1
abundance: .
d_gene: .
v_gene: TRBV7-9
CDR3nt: TGTGCCAGCAGCTTAGTCGGCCAGGGGATTTGGGATGAGCAGTTCTTC
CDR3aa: CASSLVGQGIWDEQFF

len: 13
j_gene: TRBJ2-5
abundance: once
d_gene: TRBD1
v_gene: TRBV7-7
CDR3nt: TGTGCCAGCAGCCGCGACAGGGAAGAGACCCAGTACTTC
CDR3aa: CASSRDREETQYF

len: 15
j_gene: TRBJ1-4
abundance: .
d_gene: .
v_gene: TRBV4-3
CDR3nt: TGCGCCAGCAGCCAAGATCGGGACATTAATGAAAAACTGTTTTTT
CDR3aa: CASSQDRDINEKLFF

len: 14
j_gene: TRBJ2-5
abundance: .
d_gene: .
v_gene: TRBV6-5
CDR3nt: TGTGCCAGCAGCGATAGGGGGGGAATAGAGACCCAGTACTTC
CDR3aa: CASSDRGGIETQYF

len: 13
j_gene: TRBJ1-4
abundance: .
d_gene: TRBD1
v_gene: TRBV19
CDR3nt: TGTGCCAGTAGTAAGGACAGGGATGAAAAACTGTTTTTT
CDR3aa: CASSKDRDEKLFF

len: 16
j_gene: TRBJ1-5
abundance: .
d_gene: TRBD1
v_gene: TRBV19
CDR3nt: TGTGCCAGTAGTATAGCCGGACAGGGGATGAATCAGCCCCAGCATTTT
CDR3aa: CASSIAGQGMNQPQHF